These 22 T cell receptor beta chains came from one sample sequenced in a study of blood T cell repertoires in COVID-19. Repertoires were generated with immunoSEQ multiplex PCR, while TCRdb's copy carries only in-frame clones and drops some. This sample carries more than 300,000 clones, around 80% of them seen once, and the ten largest clones take 1.2%. The sample consisted of peripheral blood. These receptors came from a woman aged 45-59 years with acute or convalescent COVID-19.

The CDR3 nucleotides are TGTGCCAGCACCAGGGCCGTCCTTGGTGGCTACACCTTC. Amino acids: CASTRAVLGGYTF. J is TRBJ1-2 and V is TRBV12-3 or TRBV12-4; possible D gene TRBD1, 5 bases. V gave up 7 bases and J gave up 7 bases, with 16 bases separating them. This CDR3 has 13 amino acids.

The V call is TRBV11-2, the J call TRBJ2-5; the D gene is possibly TRBD2 (6 bases). This CDR3 comprises 15 residues. V shed 5 bases and J shed 3 bases, with 16 bases lying between them. Germline lookup yields CDR1 SGHAT and CDR2 FQNNGV. The CDR3 region is CASSSTGTPEETQYF. CDR3 nucleotides: TGTGCCAGCAGCAGTACCGGGACTCCGGAAGAGACCCAGTACTTC.

This chain links TRBV5-4 with TRBJ2-7, with no clear D. Trimming removed 5 bases at V and 3 bases at J, with 9 bases between. Germline CDR1 SGHNT, CDR2 YYREEE (reference sequence). The CDR3 consists of 12 residues. The CDR3 region is CASRRADYEQYV. CDR3 nucleotides: TGTGCCAGCAGGCGCGCTGACTACGAGCAGTACGTC.

The chain has TRBV24-1 and TRBJ1-4; 7 bases are a match to TRBD1. The CDR3 is 13 amino acids. Losses at the gene ends were 7 bases for V and 7 bases for J; bases not matched to a gene: 5. Germline V CDR1 and CDR2: KGHDR, SFDVKD. CDR3 nucleotide sequence: TGTGCCACCAGAGAGGGGGCAGGTGAAAAACTGTTTTTT. It encodes CATREGAGEKLFF.

The chain employs TRBV5-1 and TRBJ1-3, with unresolved D. CDR3 length equals 13 residues. The ends were cut back, 4 bases at V and 3 bases at J, with 8 bases in the middle. The germline CDR1 and CDR2 sequences are SGHRS and YFSETQ. The CDR3 is CASSGEVGNTIYF. In nucleotides, the CDR3 is TGCGCCAGCAGCGGGGAGGTTGGAAACACCATATATTTT.

The gene calls are TRBV19 and TRBJ2-1; D uncertain. The V end lost 0 bases, the J end lost 7 bases, and 4 bases lay between the germline ends. This CDR3 is built from 12 residues. Germline V gene data show CDR1 as LNHDA and CDR2 as SQIVND (reference sequence). In DNA, the CDR3 is TGTGCCAGTAGTATAGAAGCGAATGAGCAGTTCTTC. This codes for CASSIEANEQFF.

The V and J genes are TRBV12-3 or TRBV12-4 and TRBJ1-5; a possible D gene is TRBD1 (6 bases). The CDR3 spans 13 residues. V lost 4 bases and J lost 3, with 7 bases in between. The CDR3 is CASSYRANQPQHF. The CDR3, as DNA: TGTGCCAGCAGTTACAGGGCCAATCAGCCCCAGCATTTT.

The chain uses TRBV4-3 and TRBJ1-1; 8 bases are a match to TRBD1. The V and J ends lost 0 bases and 10 bases, in that order; junction bases with no gene match: 4. The CDR3 consists of 13 residues. Germline lookup yields CDR1 LGHNA and CDR2 YSLEER. The CDR3 sequence: CASSQDNQGAAFF. Here the CDR3 DNA reads TGCGCCAGCAGCCAAGATAATCAGGGGGCAGCTTTCTTT.

This clone was counted many times. The genes are TRBV7-9 and TRBJ1-5; 9 positions match TRBD1. In germline, CDR1 is SEHNR, CDR2 FQNEAQ (reference sequence). J gave up 4 bases and V 5 bases, and 9 bases lay outside the gene matches. The length of the CDR3 is 16 residues. The CDR3 sequence: CASSPTSGTGNQPQHF. The CDR3 DNA sequence: TGTGCCAGCAGCCCGACTTCCGGGACAGGGAATCAGCCCCAGCATTTT.

This clone was detected a few times. The CDR3 coding sequence is TGTGCCAGCAGGGATGGACTAGCGGTCCGAGAGACCCAGTACTTC. Protein product: CASRDGLAVRETQYF. The rearrangement uses TRBV5-4 and TRBJ2-5, with 10 bases lining up with TRBD2. The CDR3 sequence is 15 residues long. Germline loops: CDR1 SGHNT, CDR2 YYREEE (reference sequence). The V segment lost 5 bases and the J segment 4 bases; nucleotides outside the gene matches: 8.

This chain connects TRBV6-5 to TRBJ1-5, with TRBD1 identical over 8 bases. The germline CDR1 and CDR2 sequences are MNHEY and SVGAGI. J gave up 7 bases and V 9 bases, and 14 bases lay outside the gene matches. The CDR3 consists of 15 residues. The CDR3 bases are TGTGCCAGTGATACTGCCCAGGGGGCAGAGCAGCCCCAGCATTTT. Translated, it gives CASDTAQGAEQPQHF.

J is TRBJ2-7 and V is TRBV30, with TRBD1 identical over 8 bases. The CDR3 is made up of 14 amino acids. V lost 3 bases and J lost 6; bases outside the gene matches: 10. Germline CDR1 is GTSNPN and CDR2 is SVGIG (reference sequence). The CDR3 nucleotides read TGTGCCTGGAGATCAACGCAGGGGGCCGGCGAGCAGTACTTC. As protein: CAWRSTQGAGEQYF.

This chain links TRBV24-1 with TRBJ2-6; 11 bases match TRBD1. CDR1 and CDR2 from the germline V gene are KGHDR and SFDVKD. The ends lost 1 base at V and 2 bases at J; junction bases unmatched: 3. This CDR3 spans 18 amino acids. CDR3 loop: CATSDFGQGATGANVLTF. CDR3 in DNA: TGTGCCACCAGTGATTTTGGACAGGGGGCAACTGGGGCCAACGTCCTGACTTTC.

The genes are TRBV18 and TRBJ2-2; maybe TRBD2 (5 bases). Trimming shortened V by 3 bases and J by 1 base, and 9 bases separated the two germline ends. This CDR3 contains 15 residues. Germline loops: CDR1 KGHSH, CDR2 LQKENI. Written as DNA, the CDR3 is TGTGCCAGCTCACCTAACCGGGAGAACACCGGGGAGCTGTTTTTT. Translated, it gives CASSPNRENTGELFF.

J is TRBJ2-5 and V is TRBV18; D might be TRBD2 (5 bases). Per the germline V gene, CDR1 is KGHSH and CDR2 is LQKENI. Trimming took 4 bases from V and 5 from J, leaving 11 bases between them. The CDR3 sequence is 13 residues long. The CDR3 loop is CASSQNPGETQYF. For the CDR3, the DNA is TGTGCCAGCTCACAAAACCCGGGGGAGACCCAGTACTTC.

V usage is TRBV6-5 and J usage is TRBJ1-2; D is unresolved. Germline CDR1 reads MNHEY; CDR2 reads SVGAGI. This CDR3 is 13 amino acids long. V lost 7 bases and J 7 bases, leaving 16 bases between the germline ends. The CDR3 sequence: CASISYGLSGYTF. For the CDR3, the DNA is TGTGCCAGCATCTCGTACGGACTAAGTGGCTACACCTTC.

The chain couples TRBV19 to TRBJ1-1; D gene ambiguous. Germline values: CDR1 LNHDA, CDR2 SQIVND (reference sequence). Between the trimmed V and J ends, which lost 3 bases and 8 bases, there was a span of 7 bases. This CDR3 has 11 amino acids. The CDR3 loop is CASSMWAEAFF. CDR3 nucleotide sequence: TGTGCCAGTAGTATGTGGGCCGAAGCTTTCTTT.

This chain connects TRBV24-1 to TRBJ2-2, with 12 bases that match TRBD2. The CDR3 contains 16 residues. Germline V gene lookup returns CDR1 KGHDR and CDR2 SFDVKD. The junction had 5 bases not matched to a gene; V was cut back by 3 bases and J by 7 bases. This CDR3 reads CATSDPSGGAFGELFF. The CDR3 nucleotides read TGTGCCACCAGTGATCCTAGCGGGGGGGCCTTCGGGGAGCTGTTTTTT.

This chain connects TRBV7-2 to TRBJ2-7; 7 nucleotides line up with TRBD2. CDR1 is SGHTA, CDR2 FQGNSA, per germline. The CDR3 has 15 residues. Losses at the gene ends were 0 bases for V and 3 bases for J; bases not matched to a gene: 5. The CDR3 DNA is TGTGCCAGCAGCTTAGCGGGAGGGCCAGGCTACGAGCAGTACTTC. It encodes CASSLAGGPGYEQYF.

This clone was counted between two and nine times. This chain uses TRBV10-1 with TRBJ2-2; 11 bases align to TRBD1. V lost 1 base, J lost 6 bases, and 1 base stayed unmatched. This CDR3 region has 15 residues. Germline V gives CDR1 WNHNN, CDR2 SYGVQD (reference sequence). This chain's CDR3 is CASSEWGQGAGELFF. In DNA, the CDR3 is TGCGCCAGCAGTGAGTGGGGACAGGGGGCCGGGGAGCTGTTTTTT.

The chain has TRBV24-1 and TRBJ1-4; perhaps TRBD1 as D (5 bases). V was trimmed by 4 bases and J by 3 bases, leaving 8 bases between them. Germline V gene data show CDR1 as KGHDR and CDR2 as SFDVKD. The CDR3 has 14 residues. CDR3 in amino acids: CATSEAGPNEKLFF. The CDR3 DNA follows: TGTGCCACCAGTGAGGCAGGGCCTAATGAAAAACTGTTTTTT.

The V and J genes are TRBV15 and TRBJ2-3, with 14 bases identical to TRBD2. Germline V CDR1 and CDR2: LNHNV, YYDKDF (reference sequence). V trimming: 5 bases; J trimming: 1 base; junction bases outside the gene matches: 5. This CDR3 has 17 residues. In DNA, the CDR3 is TGTGCCACCAGCGAGGGACTAGCGGGGGCCGGCACAGATACGCAGTATTTT. It yields the protein CATSEGLAGAGTDTQYF.